The 7 T cell receptor beta chains in this list originate from one sample, sequenced in a study of T cells in localized non-small cell lung cancer (dated by TCRdb to 2020 to 2022). Libraries were constructed by the immunoSEQ multiplex PCR assay. The clones in this table, taken by TCRdb from immuneACCESS, are in-frame only. Not every clone is retained; where verified, under half of the shortfall comes from an unresolved V gene, and the cause of the rest is unknown. The sample records over 30,000 clones, 88% of which are singletons. The ten largest account for roughly 2.5% of the sample. The source material was peripheral blood, sampled before any cancer treatment. Receptor source: a woman aged 40-75 years with stage I lung adenocarcinoma.

The chain has TRBV5-5 and TRBJ2-7; D remains unclear. Germline assignment: CDR1 SGHKS and CDR2 YYEKEE (reference sequence). V lost 4 bases, J lost 0 bases, and 11 bases lay in between. This CDR3 region has 14 residues. Written as DNA, the CDR3 is TGTGCCAGCAGCAACTCCAGCGTCTCCTACGAGCAGTACTTC. Its translation: CASSNSSVSYEQYF.

V is TRBV5-1 and J is TRBJ2-2; D gene unclear. Germline loops: CDR1 SGHRS, CDR2 YFSETQ. V was shortened by 1 base and J by 7 bases, with 5 bases between the two germline ends. This CDR3 is 12 amino acids long. The CDR3 sequence: CASSLKGGELFF. The CDR3 DNA reads TGCGCCAGCAGCTTGAAAGGCGGGGAGCTGTTTTTT. Combining the CDR3 with reference TRBV5-1 and TRBJ2-2 gives the whole variable domain KAGVTQTPRYLIKTRGQQVTLSCSPISGHRSVSWYQQTPGQGLQFLFEYFSETQRNKGNFPGRFSGRQFSNSRSEMNVSTLELGDSALYLCASSLKGGELFFGEGSRLTVL.

The chain combines TRBV19 with TRBJ1-5; no definite D call. This CDR3 has 13 residues. V was pared by 1 base and J by 7 bases, with 8 bases between. Germline assignment: CDR1 LNHDA and CDR2 SQIVND (reference sequence). The CDR3 reads CASSIVRTQPQHF. CDR3 in DNA: TGTGCCAGTAGTATAGTCAGGACCCAGCCCCAGCATTTT.

Concerning this clone itself: At one end the junction does not follow the germline gene, possibly because of a read error. In the same sample, other DNA sequences code for this CDR3. The rearrangement joins TRBV5-1 to TRBJ1-4, with D perhaps matching TRBD1 (6 bases). Germline V gene sequence: CDR1 SGHRS, CDR2 YFSETQ. The CDR3 is 18 amino acids. The CDR3 protein is CASSLGILTGTTNEKLFF. The CDR3 nucleotides are TGCGCCAGCAGCTTGGGGATACTTACAGGGACAACTAATGAAAAATTGTTTTTT.

The V gene is TRBV6-5, the J gene TRBJ1-2; D remains ambiguous. CDR3 length: 13 amino acids. In germline, CDR1 is MNHEY, CDR2 SVGAGI. Trimming took off 0 bases at V and 8 bases at J, with 10 bases between the two ends. CDR3 in DNA: TGTGCCAGCAGTTACTCGGCTTTCTGGGGCTACACCTTC. Its protein is CASSYSAFWGYTF.

The rearrangement joins TRBV7-8 to TRBJ2-5; 11 nucleotides line up with TRBD2. Germline trimming cut 2 bases from V and 2 bases from J; bases unmatched to any gene: 16. This CDR3 is 20 amino acids long. Germline-derived CDR1 and CDR2 are SGHVS and FQNEAQ. The CDR3: CASSLWGGVLAGDPQETQYF. CDR3 nucleotide sequence: TGTGCCAGCAGCTTATGGGGTGGGGTACTAGCGGGAGACCCTCAAGAGACCCAGTACTTC.

The chain carries TRBV5-1 and TRBJ2-1; D is unresolved. Trimming stripped 4 bases from V and 7 bases from J, with 15 bases between. The CDR3 length is 14 residues. The V gene's germline CDR1 is SGHRS and CDR2 YFSETQ. CDR3 nucleotides: TGCGCCAGCAGCCCGGGTCTATTCCGAAATGAGCAGTTCTTC. Translated: CASSPGLFRNEQFF.